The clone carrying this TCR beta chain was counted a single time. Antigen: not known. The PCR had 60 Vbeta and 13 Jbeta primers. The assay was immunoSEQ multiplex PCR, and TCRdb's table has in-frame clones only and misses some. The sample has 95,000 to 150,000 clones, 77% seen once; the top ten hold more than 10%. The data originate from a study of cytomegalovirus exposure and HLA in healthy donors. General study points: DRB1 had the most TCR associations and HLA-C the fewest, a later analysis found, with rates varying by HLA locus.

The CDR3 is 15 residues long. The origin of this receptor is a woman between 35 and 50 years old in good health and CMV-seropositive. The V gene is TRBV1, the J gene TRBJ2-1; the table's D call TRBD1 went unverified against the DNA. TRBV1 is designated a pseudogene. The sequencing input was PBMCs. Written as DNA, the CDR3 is TGCACCAGCAGCCAAGATTCAGGGGCCTACAATGAGCAGTTCTTC. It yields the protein CTSSQDSGAYNEQFF.